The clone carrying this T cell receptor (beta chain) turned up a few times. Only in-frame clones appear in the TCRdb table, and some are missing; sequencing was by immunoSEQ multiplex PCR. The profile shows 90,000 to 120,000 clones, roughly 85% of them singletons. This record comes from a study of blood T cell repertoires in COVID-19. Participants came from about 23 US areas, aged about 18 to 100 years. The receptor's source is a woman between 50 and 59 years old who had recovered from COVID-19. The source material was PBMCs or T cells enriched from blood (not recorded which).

This CDR3 reads CATSDAGFQPQHF. The DNA of the CDR3 is TGTGCCACCAGTGATGCAGGGTTTCAGCCCCAGCATTTT. The rearrangement links TRBV24-1 to TRBJ1-5; a weak D match, TRBD1 (5 bases). The germline V and J ends were trimmed by 3 bases and 6 bases, with 8 bases remaining between them. The CDR3 consists of 13 residues. Germline values: CDR1 KGHDR, CDR2 SFDVKD.